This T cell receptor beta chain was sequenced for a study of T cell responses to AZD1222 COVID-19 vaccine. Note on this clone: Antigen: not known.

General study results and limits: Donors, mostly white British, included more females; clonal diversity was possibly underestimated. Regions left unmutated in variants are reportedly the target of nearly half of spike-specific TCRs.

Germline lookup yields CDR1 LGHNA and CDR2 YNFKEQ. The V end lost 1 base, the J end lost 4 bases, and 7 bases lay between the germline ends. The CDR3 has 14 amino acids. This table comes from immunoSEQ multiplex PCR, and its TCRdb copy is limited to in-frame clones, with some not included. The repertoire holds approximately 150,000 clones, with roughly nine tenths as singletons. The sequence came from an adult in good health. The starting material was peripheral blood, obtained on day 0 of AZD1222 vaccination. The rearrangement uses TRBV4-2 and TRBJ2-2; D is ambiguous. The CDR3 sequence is CASSQAVGTGELFF. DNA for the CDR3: TGTGCCAGCAGCCAAGCCGTCGGCACCGGGGAGCTGTTTTTT.